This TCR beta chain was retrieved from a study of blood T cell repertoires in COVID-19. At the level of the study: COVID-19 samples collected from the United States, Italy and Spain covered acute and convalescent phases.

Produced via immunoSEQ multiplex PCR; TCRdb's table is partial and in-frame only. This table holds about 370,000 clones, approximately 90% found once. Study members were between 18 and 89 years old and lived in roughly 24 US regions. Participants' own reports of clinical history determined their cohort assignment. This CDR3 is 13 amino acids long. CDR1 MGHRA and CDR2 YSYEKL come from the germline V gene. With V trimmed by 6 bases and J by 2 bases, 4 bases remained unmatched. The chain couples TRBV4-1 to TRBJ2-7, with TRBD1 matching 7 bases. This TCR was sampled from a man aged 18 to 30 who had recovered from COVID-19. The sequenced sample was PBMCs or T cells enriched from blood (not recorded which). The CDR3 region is CASRGDRTYEQYF. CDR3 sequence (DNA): TGCGCCAGCAGGGGGGACAGAACCTACGAGCAGTACTTC.